The source of this T cell receptor (beta chain) is a study of radiation and T cells in renal cell carcinoma. Study-level background: Nephrectomy followed 15 Gy stereotactic body radiation by 4 weeks. Study-level findings and limits: From baseline, blood top tumor clonotypes peaked at 2 weeks post-radiation.

Trimming removed 4 bases at V and 5 bases at J, with 9 bases between. From germline, CDR1 is KGHSH and CDR2 LQKENI. CDR3 length: 13 residues. Using immunoSEQ multiplex PCR, the repertoire was profiled, and TCRdb retains in-frame clones only, with some absent. The repertoire holds roughly 100,000 clones, with about 79% as singletons. Time point described: baseline pretreatment blood. Treatment meaning: 15 Gy SBRT to primary tumor, nephrectomy 4 weeks later. Serial blood draws occurred at baseline and 2 and 4 weeks post-SBRT. Clear cell pathology was present in this patient's renal cell carcinoma. On this clone itself: Its target is not known.

The V call is TRBV18, the J call TRBJ1-5; no definite D call. This TCR came from a man aged 55 to 69 with renal cell carcinoma. The specimen comprised blood, sampled from a patient whose treatment included radiotherapy and nephrectomy. CDR3 loop: CASSRDSDQPQHF. CDR3 coding DNA: TGTGCCAGCTCACGCGACTCAGATCAGCCCCAGCATTTT.